This T cell receptor beta chain was recovered during a study of radiotherapy plus CTLA-4 blockade in lung cancer. The CDR3 is 16 amino acids. J gave up 8 bases and V 4 bases, and 8 bases lay outside the gene matches. In germline, CDR1 is MNHEY, CDR2 SVGAGI. The protocol was immunoSEQ multiplex PCR, while the TCRdb copy is restricted to in-frame clones and leaves out a portion. Among about 51,000 clones listed, about 76% were seen once. Points on this clone: Its antigen is currently unknown.

Points from the study as a whole: Reportedly, early blood T cell clone dynamics best predicted response, with interferon-beta.

Ipilimumab CTLA-4 blockade and focal radiation were given to patients with chemo-refractory metastatic non-small-cell lung cancer. This TCR came from a human donor with non-small cell lung cancer who had a complete response to radiotherapy plus ipilimumab. V gene TRBV6-5 combines with J gene TRBJ2-3, with 14 bases fitting TRBD2. The starting material was peripheral blood, obtained from a patient treated with radiotherapy plus ipilimumab. The CDR3 reads CASSFGLAGGEGTQYF. CDR3 DNA sequence: TGTGCCAGCAGTTTCGGACTAGCGGGAGGCGAAGGTACGCAGTATTTT.